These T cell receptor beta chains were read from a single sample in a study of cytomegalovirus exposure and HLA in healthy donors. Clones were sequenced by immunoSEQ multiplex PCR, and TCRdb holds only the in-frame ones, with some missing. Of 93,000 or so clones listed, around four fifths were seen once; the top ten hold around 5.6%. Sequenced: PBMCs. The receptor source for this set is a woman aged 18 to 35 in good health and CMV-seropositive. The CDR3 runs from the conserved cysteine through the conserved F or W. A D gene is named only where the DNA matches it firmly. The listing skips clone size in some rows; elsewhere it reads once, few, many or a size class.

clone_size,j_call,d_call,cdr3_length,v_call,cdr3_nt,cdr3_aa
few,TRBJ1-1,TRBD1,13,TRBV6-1,TGTGCCAGCCCGGGACAGGGCTTCACTGAAGCTTTCTTT,CASPGQGFTEAFF
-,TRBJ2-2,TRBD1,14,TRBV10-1,TGCGCCAGTCGGACAGGGAAAAACACCGGGGAGCTGTTTTTT,CASRTGKNTGELFF
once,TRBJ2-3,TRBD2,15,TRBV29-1,TGCAGCGTTGAAGGAGGGACTAGCGTCGCGGATACGCAGTATTTT,CSVEGGTSVADTQYF
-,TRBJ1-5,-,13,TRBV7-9,TGTGCCAGCAGCAAAGGACAGTCTCAGCCCCAGCATTTT,CASSKGQSQPQHF
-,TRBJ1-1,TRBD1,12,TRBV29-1,TGCAGCGCCAAGACAGGGGGGTATGAAGCTTTCTTT,CSAKTGGYEAFF
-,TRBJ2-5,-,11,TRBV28,TGTGCCTCGGGGTTACCAGAGACCCAGTACTTC,CASGLPETQYF
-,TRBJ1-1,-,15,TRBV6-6,TGTGCCAGCAGTTACTCGTGGACAACGAACACTGAAGCTTTCTTT,CASSYSWTTNTEAFF
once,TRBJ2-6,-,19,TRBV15,TGTGCCACCAGCAGAGACCCAATTACCGGGACATCTGGGGCCAACGTCCTGACTTTC,CATSRDPITGTSGANVLTF
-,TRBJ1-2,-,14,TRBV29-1,TGCAGCGTTGTGGGGGCATCCACACACTATGGCTACACCTTC,CSVVGASTHYGYTF
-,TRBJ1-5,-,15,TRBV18,TGTGCCAGCTCACTACAGGACAGAAGCAATCAGCCCCAGCATTTT,CASSLQDRSNQPQHF
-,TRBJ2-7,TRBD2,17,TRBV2,TGTGCCAGCAGTGAGTTATTAGCGGGTGTGGGCGGTTACGAGCAGTACTTC,CASSELLAGVGGYEQYF
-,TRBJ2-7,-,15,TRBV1,TGCACCAGCAGCCAAGAGCTAGCGGGGTCGTACGAGCAGTACTTC,CTSSQELAGSYEQYF
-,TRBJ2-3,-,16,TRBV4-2,TGTGCCAGCAGCCAAGTTATGCCAGGGGGCACAGATACGCAGTATTTT,CASSQVMPGGTDTQYF
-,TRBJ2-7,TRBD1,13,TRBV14,TGTGCCAGCAGTGACAGGGTACTAGGCGAGCAGTACTTC,CASSDRVLGEQYF
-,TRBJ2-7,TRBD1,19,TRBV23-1,TGCGCCAGCAGTCCCCTAGGAGGGACAGGGGATTGTGGCTCCTACGAGCAGTACTTC,CASSPLGGTGDCGSYEQYF
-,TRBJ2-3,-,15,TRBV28,TGTGCCAGCATCCCCGACAGAGTAAAGACAGATACGCAGTATTTT,CASIPDRVKTDTQYF
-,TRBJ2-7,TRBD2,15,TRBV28,TGTGCCAGCTCGGGGGGGACTAGCGGGACATACGAGCAGTACTTC,CASSGGTSGTYEQYF
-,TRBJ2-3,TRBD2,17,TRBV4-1,TGCGCCAGCAGCCAGAGCGCTAGCGGGGGTAGCACAGATACGCAGTATTTT,CASSQSASGGSTDTQYF
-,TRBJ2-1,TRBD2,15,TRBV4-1,TGCGCCAGCACCCGGACTAGCGGGAGAGGAGATGAGCAGTTCTTC,CASTRTSGRGDEQFF
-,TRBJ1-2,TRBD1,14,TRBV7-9,TGTGCCAGCAGCTTAGGGGACAGTTTTTATGGCTACACCTTC,CASSLGDSFYGYTF
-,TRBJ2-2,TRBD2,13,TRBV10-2,TGCGCCATCGAGCGGGGGGACACCGGGGAGCTGTTTTTT,CAIERGDTGELFF
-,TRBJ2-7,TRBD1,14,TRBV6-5,TGTGCCAGCAGTTACGGGACAGGCTTCTACGAGCAGTACTTC,CASSYGTGFYEQYF
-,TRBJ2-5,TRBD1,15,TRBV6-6,TGTGCCAGCAGTTCCGGGACAGGGGGTACAGAGACCCAGTACTTC,CASSSGTGGTETQYF
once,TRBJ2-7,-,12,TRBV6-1,TGTGCCAGCGAGGACAGTTCCTACGAGCAGTACTTC,CASEDSSYEQYF
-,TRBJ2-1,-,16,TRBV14,TGTGCCAGCAGCCAAGAACGCTCGAGGGGGAGGGATGAGCAGTTCTTC,CASSQERSRGRDEQFF
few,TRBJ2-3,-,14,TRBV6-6,TGTGCCAGCTCCCAGGCGGGGAGCACAGATACGCAGTATTTT,CASSQAGSTDTQYF
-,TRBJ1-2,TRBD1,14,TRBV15,TGTGCCACCAGCAGATCGGGACAGGGGATTGGCTACACCTTC,CATSRSGQGIGYTF
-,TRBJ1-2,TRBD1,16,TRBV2,TGTGCCAGCAGGATTGGCCGGGGAGACAGGGACTATGGCTACACCTTC,CASRIGRGDRDYGYTF
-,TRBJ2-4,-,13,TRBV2,TGTGCCAGCAGTGAAACTGGGAGTCCCATTCAGTACTTC,CASSETGSPIQYF
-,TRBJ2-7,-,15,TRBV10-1,TGCGCCAGCAGTGAGTCGGAAGAGGGAGGCTACGAGCAGTACTTC,CASSESEEGGYEQYF
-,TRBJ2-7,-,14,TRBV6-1,TGTGCCAGCAGTGAAGACCACTTCTCCTACGAGCAGTACTTC,CASSEDHFSYEQYF
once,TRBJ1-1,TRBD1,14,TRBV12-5,TGCGCTAGTGGTTCGGGACAGTTGAACACTGAAGCTTTCTTT,CASGSGQLNTEAFF
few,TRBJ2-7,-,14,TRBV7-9,TGTGCCAGCAGCTTAAAGGGGGGGGGCTACGAGCAGTACTTC,CASSLKGGGYEQYF
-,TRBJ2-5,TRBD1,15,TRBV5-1,TGCGCCAGCAGCCCTGGGGGACAGCCATTTGAGACCCAGTACTTC,CASSPGGQPFETQYF
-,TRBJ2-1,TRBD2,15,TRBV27,TGTGCCAGCAGGCAAACTAGCGGGAGAGGGAATGAGCAGTTCTTC,CASRQTSGRGNEQFF
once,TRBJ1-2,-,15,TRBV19,TGTGCCAGTATGTCGAACCTGGCCAGTAACTATGGCTACACCTTC,CASMSNLASNYGYTF
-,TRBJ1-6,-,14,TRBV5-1,TGCGCCAGCAGCTTGAGGGCAGGGAATTCACCCCTCCACTTT,CASSLRAGNSPLHF
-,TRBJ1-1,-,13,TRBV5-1,TGCGCCAGCAGCCAAGACACGTTCACTGAAGCTTTCTTT,CASSQDTFTEAFF
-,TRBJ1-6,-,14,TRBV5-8,TGTGCCAGCAGCTTGGTCAGGGGAAGCTCACCCCTCCACTTT,CASSLVRGSSPLHF
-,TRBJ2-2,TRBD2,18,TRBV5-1,TGCGCCAGCAGCCCCCTCTCGGCGGGAGGGCCGAACACCGGGGAGCTGTTTTTT,CASSPLSAGGPNTGELFF
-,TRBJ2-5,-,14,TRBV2,TGTGCCAGCAGCGAAAACACAGTTCAAGAGACCCAGTACTTC,CASSENTVQETQYF
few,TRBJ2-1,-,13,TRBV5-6,TGTGCCAGCAGCTTGTTAGCGTTGGGTGAGCAGTTCTTC,CASSLLALGEQFF
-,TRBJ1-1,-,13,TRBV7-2,TGTGCCAGCAGTTCTTCAGGATTAACTGAAGCTTTCTTT,CASSSSGLTEAFF
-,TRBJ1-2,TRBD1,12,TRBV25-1,TGTGCCAGCGGCGAACAGGGGGCAGGCTACACCTTC,CASGEQGAGYTF
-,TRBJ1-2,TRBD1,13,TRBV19,TGTGCCAGTAGCCCGACCGGGACAGCTGGCTACACCTTC,CASSPTGTAGYTF